The rows below give T cell receptor beta chains drawn from one sample of a study of cytomegalovirus exposure and HLA in healthy donors. Data came from immunoSEQ multiplex PCR; TCRdb stores just in-frame clones and leaves some out. The sample has tens of thousands of clones, about four fifths seen once. Sequenced sample: PBMCs. The receptors were sampled from a man aged 45-65 years in good health and CMV-seropositive. The CDR3 runs from the conserved cysteine through the conserved F or W. D genes are given only for firm matches. Not all rows give a size; the values are once, few, many and, for expanded clones, a class.

>NA|NA|TRBJ2-7|TRBV5-1
CASSFEGSSYEQYF
TGCGCCAGCAGCTTTGAGGGAAGCTCCTACGAGCAGTACTTC
>NA|few|TRBJ2-3|TRBV27
CASSLSSHPGDTQYF
TGTGCCAGCAGTTTATCCTCGCATCCGGGGGATACGCAGTATTTT
>NA|few|TRBJ2-7|TRBV7-6
CASSFLAGSYEQYF
TGTGCCAGCAGCTTCCTCGCGGGGTCCTACGAGCAGTACTTC
>NA|NA|TRBJ2-7|TRBV7-6
CASSLWAGASGGRHEQYF
TGTGCCAGCAGCTTATGGGCAGGGGCTAGCGGAGGTCGGCACGAGCAGTACTTC
>TRBD1|NA|TRBJ2-7|TRBV27
CASSVRDRGYEQYF
TGTGCCAGCAGTGTCCGGGACAGGGGCTACGAGCAGTACTTC
>NA|NA|TRBJ1-1|TRBV9
CASSVEAGWTNTEAFF
TGTGCCAGCAGCGTAGAAGCAGGGTGGACGAACACTGAAGCTTTCTTT
>TRBD2|NA|TRBJ2-7|TRBV7-6
CASSLELAGVREQYF
TGTGCCAGCAGCTTAGAACTAGCGGGAGTTAGAGAGCAGTACTTC
>TRBD2|NA|TRBJ2-5|TRBV9
CASSVVQAGVETQYF
TGTGCCAGCAGCGTAGTGCAGGCGGGAGTGGAGACCCAGTACTTC
>NA|few|TRBJ2-1|TRBV5-4
CASNKIGGNEQFF
TGTGCCAGCAATAAAATCGGGGGCAATGAGCAGTTCTTC
>TRBD1|NA|TRBJ2-3|TRBV7-9
CSSSLPGTEITDTQYF
TGTTCCAGCAGCTTACCAGGGACAGAAATCACAGATACGCAGTATTTT
>TRBD1|NA|TRBJ1-2|TRBV9
CASSVDRGLRSGYTF
TGTGCCAGCAGCGTCGACAGGGGGCTGAGAAGTGGCTACACCTTC
>NA|NA|TRBJ2-5|TRBV7-7
CASSPSGGTIETQYF
TGTGCTAGCAGCCCGAGTGGGGGCACCATTGAGACCCAGTACTTC
>NA|NA|TRBJ2-1|TRBV15
CVTSRDRSRGWEQFF
TGTGTCACCAGCAGAGATCGGAGCAGGGGCTGGGAGCAGTTCTTC
>NA|few|TRBJ2-2|TRBV19
CASSIGAGWSGELFF
TGTGCCAGTAGTATAGGGGCAGGGTGGTCCGGGGAGCTGTTTTTT
>TRBD1|NA|TRBJ1-1|TRBV5-1
CASSIRQGITEAFF
TGCGCCAGCAGCATCAGACAGGGTATCACTGAAGCTTTCTTT
>NA|NA|TRBJ2-3|TRBV18
CASSPAQPGDTQYF
TGTGCCAGCTCACCAGCACAGCCCGGAGATACGCAGTATTTT
>NA|NA|TRBJ2-1|TRBV5-1
CASSPYSQADNEQFF
TGCGCCAGCAGCCCCTACTCTCAGGCAGACAATGAGCAGTTCTTC
>TRBD1|once|TRBJ2-6|TRBV6-5
CASTPTGPGANGLTF
TGTGCCAGCACCCCGACAGGGCCTGGGGCCAACGGCCTGACTTTC
>NA|NA|TRBJ2-1|TRBV4-1
CASSQVSSGPKNEQFF
TGCGCCAGCAGCCAAGTTTCCAGCGGGCCTAAAAATGAGCAGTTCTTC
>NA|medium-sized|TRBJ1-5|TRBV4-2
CASSQGALGNQPQHF
TGTGCCAGCAGCCAAGGGGCACTCGGAAATCAGCCCCAGCATTTT
>NA|once|TRBJ2-5|TRBV27
CASSLSFQGGVWETQYF
TGTGCCAGCAGTTTATCTTTCCAGGGAGGAGTGTGGGAGACCCAGTACTTC
>NA|NA|TRBJ2-7|TRBV6-5
CASSISPSYEQYF
TGTGCCAGCAGTATATCCCCTTCCTACGAGCAGTACTTC
>NA|NA|TRBJ2-5|TRBV4-3
CASSQDPTVETQYF
TGCGCCAGCAGCCAAGACCCCACGGTGGAGACCCAGTACTTC
>TRBD2|NA|TRBJ2-1|TRBV15
CATSTRRGRVYEQFF
TGTGCCACCAGCACTCGGCGGGGGAGGGTGTATGAGCAGTTCTTC
>NA|NA|TRBJ1-1|TRBV18
CASSPNAEAGTEAFF
TGTGCCAGCTCACCTAATGCGGAGGCGGGCACTGAAGCTTTCTTT
>NA|NA|TRBJ2-5|TRBV19
CAPHRVLASKAETQYF
TGTGCCCCCCATCGGGTCCTGGCGTCGAAGGCAGAGACCCAGTACTTC
>NA|NA|TRBJ2-7|TRBV27
CASSVGRGYEQYF
TGTGCCAGCAGTGTTGGGAGGGGGTACGAGCAGTACTTC
>NA|NA|TRBJ1-1|TRBV27
CASTRISGQGNTEAFF
TGTGCCAGCACTAGGATTAGCGGGCAGGGGAACACTGAAGCTTTCTTT
>TRBD2|NA|TRBJ2-1|TRBV30
CAWSGLAGYNEQFF
TGTGCCTGGTCGGGACTAGCGGGTTACAATGAGCAGTTCTTC
>TRBD1|NA|TRBJ2-5|TRBV6-1
CASSLSGTGSWEQYF
TGTGCCAGCTCCCTTTCAGGGACAGGGTCATGGGAGCAGTACTTC
>TRBD1|NA|TRBJ2-7|TRBV7-9
CASSWDSSYEQYF
TGTGCCAGCAGCTGGGACAGCAGCTACGAGCAGTACTTC
>TRBD2|NA|TRBJ2-2|TRBV5-8
CASSAILAGADTGELFF
TGTGCCAGCAGCGCTATTCTAGCGGGAGCCGACACCGGGGAGCTGTTTTTT
>TRBD2|NA|TRBJ2-3|TRBV7-6
CASAPLAGRGDTQYF
TGTGCCAGCGCCCCCCTAGCGGGACGCGGAGATACGCAGTATTTT
>NA|NA|TRBJ2-6|TRBV7-9
CASSLGSSGGANVLTF
TGTGCCAGCAGCTTGGGGAGCTCTGGGGGGGCCAACGTCCTGACTTTC
>NA|NA|TRBJ2-1|TRBV19
CASSIQEYNEQFF
TGTGCCAGTAGTATTCAGGAATACAATGAGCAGTTCTTC
>TRBD2|NA|TRBJ2-2|TRBV7-9
CASSFGTSGSPGELFF
TGTGCCAGCAGCTTCGGGACTAGCGGGAGCCCCGGGGAGCTGTTTTTT
>NA|NA|TRBJ2-3|TRBV5-1
CASSLDRYTDTQYF
TGCGCCAGCAGCTTGGACAGGTACACAGATACGCAGTATTTT